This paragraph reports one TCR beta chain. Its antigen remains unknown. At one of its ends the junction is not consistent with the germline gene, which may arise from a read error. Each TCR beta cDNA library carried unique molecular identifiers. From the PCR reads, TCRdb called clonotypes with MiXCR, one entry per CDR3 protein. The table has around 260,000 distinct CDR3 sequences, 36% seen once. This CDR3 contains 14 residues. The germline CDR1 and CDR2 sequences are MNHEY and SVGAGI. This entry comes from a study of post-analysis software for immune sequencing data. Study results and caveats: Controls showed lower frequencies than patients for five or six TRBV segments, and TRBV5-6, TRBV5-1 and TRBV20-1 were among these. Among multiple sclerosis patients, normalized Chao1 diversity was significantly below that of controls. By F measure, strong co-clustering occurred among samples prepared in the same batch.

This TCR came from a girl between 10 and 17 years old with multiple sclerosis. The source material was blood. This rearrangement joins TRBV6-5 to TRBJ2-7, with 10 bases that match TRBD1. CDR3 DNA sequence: TGTGCCAACAGTTACTTGGGACAGGGGATGGAGCAGTACTTC. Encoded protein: CANSYLGQGMEQYF.